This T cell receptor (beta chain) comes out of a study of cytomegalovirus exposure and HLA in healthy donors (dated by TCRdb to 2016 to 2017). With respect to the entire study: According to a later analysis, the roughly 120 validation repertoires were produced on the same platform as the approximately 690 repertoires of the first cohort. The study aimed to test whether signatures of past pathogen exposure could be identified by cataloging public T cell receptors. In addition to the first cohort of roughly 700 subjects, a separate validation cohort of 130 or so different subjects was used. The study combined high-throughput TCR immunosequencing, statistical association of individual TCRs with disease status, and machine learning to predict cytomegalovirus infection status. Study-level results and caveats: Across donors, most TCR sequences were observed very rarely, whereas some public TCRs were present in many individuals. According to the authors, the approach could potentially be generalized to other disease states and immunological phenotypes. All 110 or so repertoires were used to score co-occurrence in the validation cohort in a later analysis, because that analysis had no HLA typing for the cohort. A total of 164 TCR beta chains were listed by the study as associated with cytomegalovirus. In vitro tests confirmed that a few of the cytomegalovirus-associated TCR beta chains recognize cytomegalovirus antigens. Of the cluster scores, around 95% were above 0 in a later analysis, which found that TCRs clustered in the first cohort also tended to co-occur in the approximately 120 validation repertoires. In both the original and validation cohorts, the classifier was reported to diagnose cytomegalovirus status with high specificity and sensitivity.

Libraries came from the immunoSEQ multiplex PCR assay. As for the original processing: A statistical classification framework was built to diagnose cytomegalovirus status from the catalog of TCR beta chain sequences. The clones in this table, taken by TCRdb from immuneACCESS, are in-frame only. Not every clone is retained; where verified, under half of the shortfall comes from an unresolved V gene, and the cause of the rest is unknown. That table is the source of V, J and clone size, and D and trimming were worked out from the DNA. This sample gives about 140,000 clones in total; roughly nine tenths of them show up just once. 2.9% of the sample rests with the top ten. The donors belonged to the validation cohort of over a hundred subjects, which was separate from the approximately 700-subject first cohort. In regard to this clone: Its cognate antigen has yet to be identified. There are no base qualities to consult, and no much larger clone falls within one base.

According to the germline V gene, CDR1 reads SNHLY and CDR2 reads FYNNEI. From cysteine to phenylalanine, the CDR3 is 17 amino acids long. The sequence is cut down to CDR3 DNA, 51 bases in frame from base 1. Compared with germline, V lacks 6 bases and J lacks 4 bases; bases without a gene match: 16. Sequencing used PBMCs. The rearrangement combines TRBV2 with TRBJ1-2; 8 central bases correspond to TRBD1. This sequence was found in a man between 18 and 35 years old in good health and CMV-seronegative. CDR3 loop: CASSQTRQGASSYGYTF. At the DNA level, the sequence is TGTGCCAGCAGCCAAACGCGGCAGGGGGCTTCATCCTATGGCTACACCTTC.